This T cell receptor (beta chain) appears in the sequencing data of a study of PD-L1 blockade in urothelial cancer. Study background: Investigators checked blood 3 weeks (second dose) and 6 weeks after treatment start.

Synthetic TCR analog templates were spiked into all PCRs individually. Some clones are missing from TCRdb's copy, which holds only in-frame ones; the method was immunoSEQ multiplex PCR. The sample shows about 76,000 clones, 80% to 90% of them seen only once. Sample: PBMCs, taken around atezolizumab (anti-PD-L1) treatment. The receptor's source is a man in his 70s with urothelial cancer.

In DNA, the CDR3 is TGTGCCAGCAGTGAATTGGCAGGGGGACAGTACGAGACCCAGTACTTC. Translated: CASSELAGGQYETQYF. The genes are TRBV6-1 and TRBJ2-5; 7 bases fit TRBD1. CDR3 size: 16 residues. The V gene's germline CDR1 is MNHNS and CDR2 SASEGT. Trimming cost V 2 bases and J 5 bases; bases outside gene matches: 11.